This TCR beta chain was sequenced during a study of identical twins. V shed 0 bases and J shed 3 bases, with 8 bases lying between them. This CDR3 has 13 residues. Germline V gene data show CDR1 as SQVTM and CDR2 as ANQGSEA. There are a few counts of this clonotype. TCRdb reanalysed the 5' RACE reads using MiXCR and keeps one entry per CDR3 protein. The sample has 700,000 or so distinct CDR3 sequences, 21% seen once. This sample was also put to use in a study of T cells expressing NK-cell markers. That paper notes: Similarly, these clonotypes led the CD3+CD56-NKG2C+ fraction as well in a handful of donors. Expanded clones of NKG2C+ T cells had an unclear HCMV specificity.

The TCR sequence derives from a woman aged 18-30 years in good health. The sample consisted of PBMCs. The chain carries TRBV29-1 and TRBJ1-2; tentatively, D is TRBD1 (5 bases). CDR3 loop: CSVEDRVYYGYTF. The CDR3 DNA is TGCAGCGTTGAAGACAGGGTCTACTATGGCTACACCTTC.